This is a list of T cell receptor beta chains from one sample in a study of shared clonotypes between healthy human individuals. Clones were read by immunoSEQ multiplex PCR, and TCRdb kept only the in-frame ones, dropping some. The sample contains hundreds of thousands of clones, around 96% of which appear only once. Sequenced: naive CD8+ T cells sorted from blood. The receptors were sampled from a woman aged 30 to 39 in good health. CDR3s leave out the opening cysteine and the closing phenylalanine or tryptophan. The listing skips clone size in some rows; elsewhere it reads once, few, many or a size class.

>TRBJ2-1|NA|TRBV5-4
ASSLGRRDVNNEQF
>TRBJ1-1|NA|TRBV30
AWRARGQTEAF
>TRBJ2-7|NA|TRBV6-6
ASSYRDRGENEQY
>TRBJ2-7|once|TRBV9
ASRSISGTATYEQY
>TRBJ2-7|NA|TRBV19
ASSPDTYEQY
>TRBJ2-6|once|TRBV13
AADRDRAYSGANVLT
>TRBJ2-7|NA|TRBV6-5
ASGGLNIYEQY
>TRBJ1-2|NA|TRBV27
ASGSFGGYT
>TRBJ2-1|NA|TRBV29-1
SVGGPSSYNEQF
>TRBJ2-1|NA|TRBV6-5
ASSYMANSYNEQF
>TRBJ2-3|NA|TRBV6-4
APRRKRRYTQY
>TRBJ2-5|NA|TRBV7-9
ASSMDRGPETQY
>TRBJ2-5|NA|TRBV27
ASRLGTGERTQY
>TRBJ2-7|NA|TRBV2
ASTRLAGDHEQY
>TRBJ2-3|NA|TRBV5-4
ASSLAGSSTDTQY
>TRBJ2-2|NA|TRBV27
ASSSTGDGTGELF
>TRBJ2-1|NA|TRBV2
ASSEGTGAHNEQF
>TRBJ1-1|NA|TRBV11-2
ASSLEGWNTEAF
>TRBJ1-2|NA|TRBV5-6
ASSFSLADGYGYT
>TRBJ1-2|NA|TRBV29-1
SVEDGGYGYT
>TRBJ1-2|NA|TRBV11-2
ASSWGQNYGYT
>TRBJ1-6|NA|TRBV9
ASSEGQGGSPLH
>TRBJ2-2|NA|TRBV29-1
SVEDVRVTTGELF
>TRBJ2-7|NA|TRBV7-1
ASSLVLTAARHEQY
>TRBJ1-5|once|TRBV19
ASSIYVGPHQPQH
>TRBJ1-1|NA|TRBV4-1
ASSPHVQINVDQNTEAF
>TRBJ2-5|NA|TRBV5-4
ASSLEREETQY
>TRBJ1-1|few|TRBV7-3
ASSLTGGNEAF
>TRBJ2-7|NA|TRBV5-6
ASSWGGAEQY
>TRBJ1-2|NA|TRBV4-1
ASSQELDIRGYGYT
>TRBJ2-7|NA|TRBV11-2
ASSLDASGFYEQY
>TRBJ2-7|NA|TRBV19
ASSRTGYIDEQY
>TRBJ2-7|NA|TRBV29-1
SVVASGTLTYEQY
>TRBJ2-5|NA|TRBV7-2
ASSLLGQREETQY
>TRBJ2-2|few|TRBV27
ASSLEYTGELF
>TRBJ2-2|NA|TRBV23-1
ASSIWGPTNTGELF
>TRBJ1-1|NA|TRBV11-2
ASSLAGRFVHTEAF
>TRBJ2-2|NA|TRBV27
ASSLWQGNTGELF
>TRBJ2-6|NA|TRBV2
ASPKPGASGANVLT
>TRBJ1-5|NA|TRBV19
ASRERQKRQPQH
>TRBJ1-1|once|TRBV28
ASSPGHVYEGGNTEAF
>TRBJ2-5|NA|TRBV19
ASSMGTGGLETQY